These 19 T cell receptor beta chains were sequenced from one sample in a study. Sequencing used immunoSEQ multiplex PCR; TCRdb keeps in-frame clones, though not all of them. The repertoire includes about 68,000 clones, about 93% of them detected once, and roughly 4.6% sits in the top ten. The source material was PBMCs. The receptor source for this set is a man aged 35-49 years with rheumatoid arthritis.

This chain connects TRBV29-1 to TRBJ2-7; D is uncertain. The V end lost 6 bases, the J end lost 3 bases, and 6 bases lay between the germline ends. The V gene's germline CDR1 is SQVTM and CDR2 ANQGSEA. The CDR3 sequence is 10 residues long. DNA of the CDR3: TGCAGCGTCCTAGACTACGAGCAGTACTTC. This sequence encodes CSVLDYEQYF.

This rearrangement joins TRBV9 to TRBJ2-7, with 9 bases identical to TRBD2. Germline CDR1 and CDR2: SGDLS and YYNGEE. With V trimmed by 0 bases and J by 3 bases, 4 bases remained unmatched. The CDR3 has 15 residues. The CDR3 DNA reads as TGTGCCAGCAGCGTAGGGGAGCGGGGGGACTACGAGCAGTACTTC. Protein sequence: CASSVGERGDYEQYF.

The chain recombines TRBV6-6 with TRBJ1-5; no clear D gene. The CDR3 sequence is 12 residues long. The germline V gene encodes CDR1 MNHNY and CDR2 SVGAGI (reference sequence). V lost 4 bases to trimming and J lost 4 bases, with 5 bases between them. The CDR3 nucleotides are TGTGCCAGCAGTTCTCCAAATCAGCCCCAGCATTTT. Its translation: CASSSPNQPQHF.

The chain uses TRBV18 and TRBJ2-7; TRBD2 agrees at 15 bases. J gave up 3 bases and V 3 bases, and 6 bases lay outside the gene matches. The CDR3 is 17 amino acids. CDR1 KGHSH and CDR2 LQKENI come from the germline V gene. The CDR3 region is CASSPGLAGGPRYEQYF. CDR3 DNA sequence: TGTGCCAGCTCACCCGGACTAGCGGGAGGGCCCCGCTACGAGCAGTACTTC.

This rearrangement joins TRBV27 to TRBJ2-4; TRBD2 is a possible D gene (5 bases). The V gene's germline CDR1 is MNHEY and CDR2 SMNVEV (reference sequence). The CDR3 is made up of 15 amino acids. The V and J ends lost 5 bases and 6 bases respectively, with 17 bases between them. The DNA of the CDR3 is TGTGCCAGCAGTACCCCCGGGAATCTGGGAAACATTCAGTACTTC. Translating gives CASSTPGNLGNIQYF.

The CDR3 DNA reads TGTGCCACCAGTGACCAACAGGGGGTAGATGAGCAGTTCTTC. Translation: CATSDQQGVDEQFF. This chain connects TRBV24-1 to TRBJ2-1, with 8 bases lining up with TRBD1. Germline V gene data show CDR1 as KGHDR and CDR2 as SFDVKD. This CDR3 is built from 14 residues. The trim removed 4 bases at V and 8 bases at J, leaving 6 bases unmatched.

This rearrangement joins TRBV19 to TRBJ2-2; D remains ambiguous. The CDR3 covers 16 residues. Trimming took 4 bases from V and 0 from J, leaving 12 bases between them. Germline loops: CDR1 LNHDA, CDR2 SQIVND (reference sequence). For the CDR3, the DNA is TGTGCCAGTAGTAAAACACGGGCCTCGAACACCGGGGAGCTGTTTTTT. It yields the protein CASSKTRASNTGELFF. Full variable domain (missing parts from reference TRBV19 and TRBJ2-2): DGGITQSPKYLFRKEGQNVTLSCEQNLNHDAMYWYRQDPGQGLRLIYYSQIVNDFQKGDIAEGYSVSREKKESFPLTVTSAQKNPTAFYLCASSKTRASNTGELFFGEGSRLTVL.

The V call is TRBV6-2 or TRBV6-3, the J call TRBJ1-1, with a weak D call TRBD1 (6 bases). This CDR3 has 13 amino acids. Per germline, CDR1 MNHEY and CDR2 SVGEGT. V lost 5 bases and J 8 bases, leaving 15 bases between the germline ends. CDR3 protein: CASSIRLQGEAFF. The CDR3 nucleotides are TGTGCCAGCAGTATAAGACTACAGGGAGAAGCTTTCTTT.

This clone was observed once. The genes are TRBV19 and TRBJ1-1; weak D call: TRBD1 (5 bases). This CDR3 region has 13 residues. Germline CDR1 reads LNHDA; CDR2 reads SQIVND (reference sequence). Trimming took off 5 bases at V and 1 base at J, with 8 bases between the two ends. CDR3 amino acids: CASSSQGNTEAFF. The CDR3 DNA sequence: TGTGCCAGTAGTTCTCAGGGGAACACTGAAGCTTTCTTT. Complete variable domain (other parts from reference TRBV19 and TRBJ1-1): DGGITQSPKYLFRKEGQNVTLSCEQNLNHDAMYWYRQDPGQGLRLIYYSQIVNDFQKGDIAEGYSVSREKKESFPLTVTSAQKNPTAFYLCASSSQGNTEAFFGQGTRLTVV.

This rearrangement joins TRBV9 to TRBJ1-1, with D possibly TRBD1 on 5 matching bases. V shed 0 bases and J shed 1 base, with 10 bases lying between them. The CDR3 consists of 15 residues. CDR1 SGDLS and CDR2 YYNGEE come from the germline V gene. The CDR3 nucleotides read TGTGCCAGCAGCGTAGATGGGGGAGGGAACACTGAAGCTTTCTTT. This encodes CASSVDGGGNTEAFF.

This clone has a single count. The chain combines TRBV6-5 with TRBJ1-6; D perhaps matches TRBD1 (5 bases). This CDR3 region has 13 residues. Looked up from germline, CDR1 is MNHEY and CDR2 is SVGAGI. V was shortened by 11 bases and J by 0 bases, with 8 bases between the two germline ends. CDR3 residues: CAGGSSYNSPLHF. In DNA, the CDR3 is TGTGCCGGGGGAAGCTCCTATAATTCACCCCTCCACTTT.

The chain couples TRBV4-3 to TRBJ2-5; 7 bases are a match to TRBD1. The CDR3 loop spans 14 amino acids. Germline loops: CDR1 LGHNA, CDR2 YSLEER. The J segment lost 3 bases and the V segment lost 4 bases, leaving 5 bases of the junction unmatched. CDR3: CASSRSGTEETQYF. The CDR3, as DNA: TGCGCCAGCAGCCGTTCAGGGACAGAAGAGACCCAGTACTTC.

The chain combines TRBV7-2 with TRBJ1-3; 7 bases agree with TRBD1. V was clipped by 2 bases and J by 0 bases; unmatched bases: 1. Germline V gene lookup returns CDR1 SGHTA and CDR2 FQGNSA. The CDR3 covers 15 residues. In DNA, the CDR3 is TGTGCCAGCAGCTTAAGGGGGCCCTCTGGAAACACCATATATTTT. Translation: CASSLRGPSGNTIYF.

CDR3 DNA: TGTGCCAGCAGATCGACTAGCGGGAGAGCAGATACGCAGTATTTT. Translating gives CASRSTSGRADTQYF. The chain carries TRBV2 and TRBJ2-3; 12 nucleotides align to TRBD2. The CDR3 spans 15 residues. Looked up from germline, CDR1 is SNHLY and CDR2 is FYNNEI. J was trimmed by 4 bases and V by 6 bases; bases with no gene match: 5.

The chain links TRBV5-1 to TRBJ2-2, with D possibly TRBD1 on 6 matching bases. Germline CDR1 and CDR2: SGHRS and YFSETQ. CDR3 length: 16 amino acids. Trimming took 1 base from V and 5 from J, leaving 15 bases between them. The CDR3 nucleotides are TGCGCCAGCAGCTTGTCGGGACAAAGTGTAACCGGGGAGCTGTTTTTT. It specifies CASSLSGQSVTGELFF.

To note about this clone: This same CDR3 is encoded by further DNA sequences in the sample. This chain joins TRBV5-4 and TRBJ2-7; D unresolved. V was cut by 4 bases and J by 3 bases, with 8 bases left in between. CDR1 is SGHNT, CDR2 YYREEE, per germline (reference sequence). The CDR3 loop spans 12 amino acids. CDR3 coding DNA: TGTGCCAGCAGCCTCGGACGCTACGAGCAGTACTTC. Residues: CASSLGRYEQYF.

The chain recombines TRBV27 with TRBJ2-7, with D perhaps TRBD1 (6 bases). The CDR3 is made up of 15 amino acids. V dropped 2 bases and J dropped 2 bases, with 13 bases sitting between them. CDR1 MNHEY and CDR2 SMNVEV come from the germline V gene (reference sequence). The CDR3 nucleotides are TGTGCCAGCAGTTTAGGCGGGCAGGGGACCTACGAGCAGTACTTC. It codes for CASSLGGQGTYEQYF.

The chain has TRBV6-5 and TRBJ1-1, with TRBD1 identical over 8 bases. Germline V gives CDR1 MNHEY, CDR2 SVGAGI. The CDR3 loop spans 15 amino acids. V lost 2 bases to trimming and J lost 1 base; unmatched junction nucleotides: 3. CDR3 in DNA: TGTGCCAGCAGTTACCCCGGACAGGGGAACACTGAAGCTTTCTTT. It is translated as CASSYPGQGNTEAFF.

The V and J genes are TRBV10-1 and TRBJ2-3, with D possibly being TRBD1 (5 bases). CDR1 WNHNN and CDR2 SYGVQD come from the germline V gene (reference sequence). The CDR3 contains 16 residues. Trimming removed 0 bases from V and 1 base from J, with 11 bases in between. The CDR3 region has the DNA TGCGCCAGCAGTGAGTCGGGGCCTATTCGCACAGATACGCAGTATTTT. Protein: CASSESGPIRTDTQYF.